This T cell receptor beta chain was retrieved from a study of cytomegalovirus exposure and HLA in healthy donors. Whole-study results and caveats: In a later analysis, the majority of CMV-associated beta chains seemingly showed HLA restriction. An analysis that was carried out later associated 16,951 TCR beta sequences with HLA alleles at 0.05 false discovery rate. Likely technical artifact: a cluster of highly shared sequence variants. In an earlier analysis, in approximately 570 donors, most V segments appeared productive either ~90% or ~30% of the time.

The PCR used 60 Vbeta and 13 Jbeta primers. Assay: immunoSEQ multiplex PCR; the TCRdb copy retains only in-frame clones and omits some. The table shows roughly 160,000 clones, with roughly 80% occurring only once. Concerning this clone: The antigen is not known.

The sequence was obtained from a male donor in good health and CMV-seronegative. What was sequenced was PBMCs.

The CDR3 nucleotides are TGTGCCAGCAGTGGGACAGATCGTGGTAGGGCTTTCTTT. Protein product: CASSGTDRGRAFF. The chain is built from TRBV6-4 and TRBJ1-1; possible D gene TRBD1, 6 bases. Germline loops: CDR1 MRHNA, CDR2 SNTAGT. The CDR3 sequence is 13 residues long. Trimming pared 4 bases from V and 11 bases from J, leaving 17 bases between.